The 6 T cell receptor beta chains listed next were all sequenced from one sample in a study of cytomegalovirus exposure and HLA in healthy donors (dated by TCRdb to between 2016 and 2019). The library was made by the immunoSEQ multiplex PCR assay. The multiplex PCR relied on a mix of 60 forward primers for TCR Vbeta segments and 13 reverse primers for TCR Jbeta segments. TCRdb mirrors the immuneACCESS table, restricted to in-frame sequences. Some clones are absent from its copies; in checked studies, under half trace to an unresolved V gene, and the reason for the others is unknown. For this sample the table gives approximately 200,000 clones, of which roughly 85% were detected only once. The ten top clones hold approximately 4% of the sample. Sequencing input: PBMCs. These receptors all stem from a woman aged 30 to 39 in good health and CMV-seropositive.

This rearrangement joins TRBV19 to TRBJ1-1, with D tentatively TRBD1 (6 bases). Per the germline V gene, CDR1 is LNHDA and CDR2 is SQIVND (reference sequence). This CDR3 has 14 residues. Deletions cut 5 bases from V and 0 bases from J, with 10 bases between. The CDR3 DNA follows: TGTGCCAGTAGTTTCGGGACATTGAACACTGAAGCTTTCTTT. Translated, it gives CASSFGTLNTEAFF. Complete variable domain (other parts from reference TRBV19 and TRBJ1-1): DGGITQSPKYLFRKEGQNVTLSCEQNLNHDAMYWYRQDPGQGLRLIYYSQIVNDFQKGDIAEGYSVSREKKESFPLTVTSAQKNPTAFYLCASSFGTLNTEAFFGQGTRLTVV.

The sample holds a few counts of this clone. The chain recombines TRBV7-9 with TRBJ1-2; tentative D call: TRBD1 (6 bases). Trimming took off 4 bases at V and 1 base at J, with 13 bases between the two ends. This CDR3 is built from 15 residues. The germline V gene encodes CDR1 SEHNR and CDR2 FQNEAQ (reference sequence). This CDR3 is CASSSPKGDNYGYTF. In nucleotides, the CDR3 is TGTGCCAGCAGCTCACCAAAGGGGGATAACTATGGCTACACCTTC.

The rearrangement joins TRBV7-6 to TRBJ1-1; D is unresolved. The CDR3 contains 15 residues. Germline loops: CDR1 SGHVS, CDR2 FNYEAQ. Trimming stripped 4 bases from V and 0 bases from J, with 12 bases between. The CDR3 nucleotides are TGTGCCAGCAGCTCCACAGCCTTCGTGAACACTGAAGCTTTCTTT. This encodes CASSSTAFVNTEAFF.

The V gene is TRBV9, the J gene TRBJ1-2, with 10 bases matching TRBD1. The CDR3 loop spans 16 amino acids. The junction had 10 bases not matched to a gene; V was cut back by 0 bases and J by 8 bases. Germline V lookup: CDR1 SGDLS, CDR2 YYNGEE. CDR3 amino acids: CASSVGSLGTGVGYTF. In nucleotides, the CDR3 is TGTGCCAGCAGCGTAGGCTCCCTAGGGACAGGGGTCGGCTACACCTTC.

The V and J genes are TRBV4-1 and TRBJ2-5, with 8 bases matching TRBD2. Germline lookup yields CDR1 MGHRA and CDR2 YSYEKL. The CDR3 runs to 15 residues. V gave up 0 bases and J gave up 4 bases; unmatched junction bases: 4. CDR3 nucleotides: TGCGCCAGCAGCCAAGAAGGACTAGCCCGAGAGACCCAGTACTTC. Translating it yields CASSQEGLARETQYF.

The CDR3 is CASSPVGVRSSGELFF. The DNA for the CDR3 is TGTGCCAGCAGCCCGGTAGGGGTTCGGTCATCCGGGGAGCTGTTTTTT. The gene calls are TRBV5-6 and TRBJ2-2, with D perhaps matching TRBD1 (5 bases). The CDR3 spans 16 residues. Trimming shortened V by 4 bases and J by 6 bases, and 19 bases separated the two germline ends. Looked up from germline, CDR1 is SGHDT and CDR2 is YYEEEE.